This is a list of T cell receptor beta chains from one sample in a study of shared clonotypes between healthy human individuals. Generated by immunoSEQ multiplex PCR, the TCRdb table keeps only in-frame clones and is missing some. The sample records about a million clones, approximately 77% being singletons. Sequencing was carried out using memory CD4+ T cells from PBMCs. These receptors were collected from a man between 18 and 35 years old in good health. Some clones in this sample may be carry-over from other donors' samples. The CDR3 runs from the conserved cysteine through the conserved F or W. A D gene is named only where the DNA matches it firmly. Clone size is given for some rows only: seen once, a few or many times, or a class if the clone is expanded.

D: TRBD2; J: TRBJ2-5; size: .; V: TRBV6-6; CDR3: CASINVLGLAQETQYF; DNA: TGTGCCAGCATTAACGTACTGGGACTAGCCCAAGAGACCCAGTACTTC
D: .; J: TRBJ2-7; size: once; V: TRBV6-1; CDR3: CASSQGAGYSSYEQYF; DNA: TGTGCCAGCAGTCAAGGGGCAGGCTATAGCTCCTACGAACAGTACTTC
D: TRBD2; J: TRBJ2-1; size: few; V: TRBV5-1; CDR3: CASSPPGLAANEQFF; DNA: TGCGCCAGCAGCCCCCCGGGACTAGCGGCTAATGAGCAGTTCTTC
D: TRBD1; J: TRBJ2-2; size: .; V: TRBV5-1; CDR3: CASSLGGQGSGELFF; DNA: TGCGCCAGCAGCTTGGGCGGACAGGGGTCCGGGGAGCTGTTTTTT
D: .; J: TRBJ2-1; size: once; V: TRBV7-2; CDR3: CASSLGPAGSYNEQFF; DNA: TGTGCCAGCAGCTTAGGCCCTGCGGGGTCCTACAATGAGCAGTTCTTC
D: TRBD2; J: TRBJ2-1; size: .; V: TRBV9; CDR3: CASSAGSGNSYNEQFF; DNA: TGTGCCAGCAGCGCCGGTAGCGGGAACTCCTACAATGAGCAGTTCTTC
D: TRBD2; J: TRBJ2-1; size: .; V: TRBV5-1; CDR3: CASSPGLAGPSPYNEQFF; DNA: TGCGCCAGCAGCCCGGGACTAGCGGGTCCATCCCCGTACAATGAGCAGTTCTTC
D: .; J: TRBJ2-3; size: .; V: TRBV13; CDR3: CASSLNQGSDTDTQYF; DNA: TGTGCCAGCAGCCTAAACCAGGGGAGTGACACAGATACGCAGTATTTT
D: .; J: TRBJ2-7; size: .; V: TRBV14; CDR3: CASSRLQGTYEQYF; DNA: TGTGCCAGCAGCCGCCTCCAGGGGACCTACGAGCAGTACTTC
D: .; J: TRBJ1-4; size: .; V: TRBV5-5; CDR3: CASSFSPQNEKLFF; DNA: TGTGCCAGCAGCTTCTCCCCCCAGAATGAAAAACTGTTTTTT
D: .; J: TRBJ1-4; size: .; V: TRBV5-8; CDR3: CASSFVLTNEKLFF; DNA: TGTGCCAGCAGCTTCGTACTTACTAATGAAAAACTGTTTTTT
D: .; J: TRBJ2-1; size: .; V: TRBV6-4; CDR3: CADRGPTSSYNEQFF; DNA: TGTGCAGACCGCGGGCCGACGAGCTCCTACAATGAGCAGTTCTTC
D: .; J: TRBJ1-1; size: .; V: TRBV29-1; CDR3: CSVDRPSEAFF; DNA: TGCAGCGTTGACAGACCATCTGAAGCTTTCTTT
D: .; J: TRBJ2-5; size: .; V: TRBV20-1; CDR3: CSASHETQYF; DNA: TGCAGTGCTAGCCATGAGACCCAGTACTTC
D: .; J: TRBJ1-1; size: .; V: TRBV19; CDR3: CASSIEQDYTEAFF; DNA: TGTGCCAGTAGTATAGAGCAGGATTACACTGAAGCTTTCTTT
D: .; J: TRBJ2-5; size: few; V: TRBV4-1; CDR3: CASSQRTQETQYF; DNA: TGCGCCAGCAGCCAAAGAACCCAAGAGACCCAGTACTTC
D: TRBD1; J: TRBJ2-7; size: .; V: TRBV5-1; CDR3: CASSYGDSLIEQYF; DNA: TGCGCCAGCAGCTACGGGGACAGCTTAATAGAGCAGTACTTC
D: TRBD1; J: TRBJ2-3; size: once; V: TRBV5-4; CDR3: CASSAGTGGADTQYF; DNA: TGTGCCAGCAGCGCCGGGACAGGGGGCGCAGATACGCAGTATTTT
D: TRBD1; J: TRBJ1-1; size: .; V: TRBV5-4; CDR3: CASSWEGQGNTEAFF; DNA: TGTGCCAGCAGCTGGGAGGGACAGGGGAACACTGAAGCTTTCTTT
D: .; J: TRBJ1-1; size: many; V: TRBV29-1; CDR3: CSATDRTVNTEAFF; DNA: TGCAGCGCTACCGACAGAACAGTGAACACTGAAGCTTTCTTT
D: TRBD1; J: TRBJ2-2; size: .; V: TRBV2; CDR3: CASSDTGQGDAGELFF; DNA: TGTGCCAGCAGTGATACAGGACAGGGGGACGCCGGGGAGCTGTTTTTT
D: .; J: TRBJ1-5; size: .; V: TRBV30; CDR3: CAIRGGLNQPQHF; DNA: TGTGCCATCCGAGGGGGTCTGAATCAGCCCCAGCATTTT
D: .; J: TRBJ1-1; size: .; V: TRBV11-3; CDR3: CASSFPPPKNTEAFF; DNA: TGTGCCAGCAGCTTCCCTCCACCCAAGAACACTGAAGCTTTCTTT
D: TRBD2; J: TRBJ2-1; size: many; V: TRBV27; CDR3: CASSPPSGRAYNEQFF; DNA: TGTGCCAGCAGTCCACCTAGCGGGAGGGCCTACAATGAGCAGTTCTTC
D: .; J: TRBJ1-2; size: .; V: TRBV27; CDR3: CASSLSGRVGYTF; DNA: TGTGCCAGCAGTTTATCGGGACGGGTGGGCTACACCTTC
D: .; J: TRBJ1-5; size: few; V: TRBV6-5; CDR3: CASRLGVYSNQPQHF; DNA: TGTGCCAGCAGACTAGGGGTTTATAGCAATCAGCCCCAGCATTTT
D: .; J: TRBJ1-1; size: .; V: TRBV11-2; CDR3: CASSLAFGVGNTEAFF; DNA: TGTGCCAGCAGCTTAGCTTTCGGGGTGGGGAACACTGAAGCTTTCTTT
D: .; J: TRBJ1-1; size: few; V: TRBV20-1; CDR3: CSVPRGTEAFF; DNA: TGCAGTGTCCCCAGGGGCACTGAAGCTTTCTTT
D: .; J: TRBJ2-1; size: .; V: TRBV9; CDR3: CASSARPESYNEQFF; DNA: TGTGCCAGCAGCGCGCGTCCAGAGTCCTACAATGAGCAGTTCTTC
D: TRBD2; J: TRBJ2-3; size: .; V: TRBV15; CDR3: CATSRNPKTGTSGITDTQYF; DNA: TGTGCCACCAGCAGGAATCCGAAAACCGGGACTAGCGGGATCACAGATACGCAGTATTTT
D: TRBD1; J: TRBJ1-5; size: .; V: TRBV28; CDR3: CASSAPGTGGNQPQHF; DNA: TGTGCCAGCAGTGCGCCCGGGACAGGGGGCAATCAGCCCCAGCATTTT
D: .; J: TRBJ1-2; size: .; V: TRBV2; CDR3: CASSENAGNGYTF; DNA: TGTGCCAGCAGTGAAAATGCAGGGAATGGCTACACCTTC
D: .; J: TRBJ1-1; size: .; V: TRBV6-6; CDR3: CASSYRRTVSQAEAFF; DNA: TGTGCCAGCAGTTACAGACGAACTGTAAGCCAGGCTGAAGCTTTCTTT
D: .; J: TRBJ2-4; size: .; V: TRBV9; CDR3: CASSPQGTPKNIQYF; DNA: TGTGCCAGCAGCCCTCAGGGTACACCCAAAAACATTCAGTACTTC
D: .; J: TRBJ1-1; size: .; V: TRBV27; CDR3: CASSLLGGRQVPEAFF; DNA: TGTGCCAGCAGTTTATTAGGTGGCCGTCAGGTCCCTGAAGCTTTCTTT
D: .; J: TRBJ1-2; size: few; V: TRBV28; CDR3: CASSLRAGNGYTF; DNA: TGTGCCAGCAGTTTAAGGGCGGGCAATGGCTACACCTTC
D: .; J: TRBJ1-2; size: .; V: TRBV2; CDR3: CASSESEVGYTF; DNA: TGTGCCAGCAGTGAATCTGAGGTTGGCTACACCTTC
D: .; J: TRBJ1-5; size: .; V: TRBV28; CDR3: CASSPPGDIRNQPQHF; DNA: TGTGCCAGCAGTCCTCCGGGGGACATTAGGAATCAGCCCCAGCATTTT
D: .; J: TRBJ1-1; size: .; V: TRBV7-2; CDR3: CASSPGPMNTEAFF; DNA: TGTGCCAGCAGCCCGGGACCGATGAACACTGAAGCTTTCTTT
D: TRBD2; J: TRBJ2-7; size: .; V: TRBV15; CDR3: CATSSNPHSPTSGRAQYF; DNA: TGTGCCACCAGCAGTAACCCCCACTCCCCGACTAGCGGGAGGGCGCAGTACTTC
D: .; J: TRBJ2-5; size: .; V: TRBV5-1; CDR3: CASSPRDFGTTQYF; DNA: TGCGCCAGCAGCCCCCGGGACTTTGGTACGACCCAGTACTTC
D: TRBD1; J: TRBJ2-7; size: few; V: TRBV7-6; CDR3: CASSARTGPYEQYF; DNA: TGTGCCAGCAGCGCCCGGACAGGGCCCTACGAGCAGTACTTC
D: TRBD1; J: TRBJ2-7; size: few; V: TRBV18; CDR3: CASSRRSGQGSGEQYF; DNA: TGTGCCAGCTCACGCCGTAGTGGACAGGGTAGCGGCGAGCAGTACTTC